These 2 T cell receptor beta chains originate from one sample sequenced in a study of T-cell memory formation after mild COVID-19 (dated by TCRdb to the early 2020s). To prepare the library, 5' RACE was applied. Reads for this sample came from an Illumina NovaSeq 6000. Using fastp trimming at Q25 and MiXCR clonotype assembly, TCRdb reanalyzed the public sequencing data and kept in-frame beta chains. All rows with the same CDR3 protein become a single entry with the most common DNA and genes. The sample table holds approximately 65,000 distinct CDR3 sequences, of which over 15% were seen once. The top ten constitute 31% of the sample. The sample consisted of PBMCs or a T cell subset sorted from them (not recorded which). These receptors were collected from an adult woman who had mild COVID-19 (a few samples of this study predate the infection). The sample titles of this study are shuffled in the database, so cell type and time point are left out; the donor was told from shared clones.

This clonotype showed up just a few times. The CDR3 protein is CSVDLWDSKNTEAFF. In nucleotides, the CDR3 is TGCAGCGTTGATTTGTGGGACAGTAAGAACACTGAAGCTTTCTTT. This chain uses TRBV29-1 with TRBJ1-1, with TRBD1 identical over 7 bases. The CDR3 contains 15 residues. The germline V gene has CDR1 SQVTM and CDR2 ANQGSEA. Losses at the gene ends were 3 bases for V and 1 base for J; bases not matched to a gene: 8.

The J gene is TRBJ1-1, the V gene TRBV29-1, with TRBD1 matching over 7 bases. The germline V gene encodes CDR1 SQVTM and CDR2 ANQGSEA. CDR3 size: 12 residues. V lost 1 base, J lost 4 bases, and 0 bases stayed unmatched. CDR3 in amino acids: CSVEGDSTEAFF. CDR3 sequence (DNA): TGCAGCGTTGAAGGGGACAGCACTGAAGCTTTCTTT.